Detailed here is one TCR beta chain. Sequencing used immunoSEQ multiplex PCR; TCRdb keeps in-frame clones, though not all of them. In the table there are 200,000 to 300,000 clones, 70% to 85% of which are singletons. This sample stems from a study of blood T cell repertoires in COVID-19. Study information: Spain, Italy and the United States supplied samples that represented acute and convalescent COVID-19.

V lost 3 bases and J lost 9; bases outside the gene matches: 0. This CDR3 comprises 13 residues. The receptor comes from a man aged 35-49 years who had recovered from COVID-19. The V call is TRBV12-3 or TRBV12-4, the J call TRBJ1-6, with TRBD1 matching 9 bases. The sequenced sample was peripheral blood. CDR3 amino acids: CASSLGQGSPLHF. DNA for the CDR3: TGTGCCAGCAGTTTGGGACAGGGTTCACCCCTCCACTTT.